A selection of T cell receptor beta chains follows, all from one sample in a study of blood T cell repertoires in COVID-19. Sequencing was performed with immunoSEQ multiplex PCR; in TCRdb, only in-frame clones are kept and a portion is missing. The data show 65,000 to 100,000 clones, 70% to 90% seen once. Sequenced material: peripheral blood. These receptors all come from an elderly woman with acute or convalescent COVID-19. Both conserved end residues are part of each CDR3. The D gene is left open where the match is weak. A clone size is listed for some rows: how often the clone was seen (once, few, many), or a class if it is expanded.

-	TRBV6-5	TRBJ2-3	-	TGTGCCAGCAGTTACTATGGGAGCTCGAGCACAGATACGCAGTATTTT	CASSYYGSSSTDTQYF
TRBD1	TRBV5-8	TRBJ2-1	-	TGTGCCAGCAGCCCCGCCGGGACAGGGGGCACGTCCTACAATGAGCAGTTCTTC	CASSPAGTGGTSYNEQFF
-	TRBV5-4	TRBJ1-2	once	TGTGCCAGCAGCATCGTACCCAATGTAGTTGAGGCACAGGCTAACTATGGCTACACCTTC	CASSIVPNVVEAQANYGYTF
-	TRBV29-1	TRBJ1-5	-	TGCAGCGTTGGGGCCAGCCGCAATCAGCCCCAGCATTTT	CSVGASRNQPQHF
-	TRBV7-9	TRBJ1-2	few	TGTGCCAGCAGCTTAGCGAGCGGAGGTCAGAGTGGCGGCTACACCTTC	CASSLASGGQSGGYTF
-	TRBV6-2/TRBV6-3	TRBJ1-5	-	TGTGCCAGCAGTGATCGACAGGGCAATCAGCCCCAGCATTTT	CASSDRQGNQPQHF
-	TRBV29-1	TRBJ2-2	-	TGCAGCGCAGGAGGGGGGGCTAACACCGGGGAGCTGTTTTTT	CSAGGGANTGELFF
-	TRBV18	TRBJ2-2	few	TGTGCCAGCTCAGACCAGGGTATGTCCGGGGAGCTGTTTTTT	CASSDQGMSGELFF
TRBD1	TRBV5-1	TRBJ2-5	-	TGCGCCAGCAGCTCCAGCAGGGGGCTGCCACAAGAGACCCAGTACTTC	CASSSSRGLPQETQYF
-	TRBV28	TRBJ1-1	-	TGTGCCAGCAGTTCCGTCCGGACTGAAGCTTTCTTT	CASSSVRTEAFF
-	TRBV4-1	TRBJ1-2	-	TGCGCCAGCAGCCTTGAGACACACTATGGCTACACCTTC	CASSLETHYGYTF
TRBD1	TRBV3-1/TRBV3-2	TRBJ1-2	few	TGTGCCAGCAGCCTTCCCGGACAGGGGGTGGACTATGGCTACACCTTC	CASSLPGQGVDYGYTF
TRBD1	TRBV28	TRBJ2-5	-	TGTGCCAGCAGCACCGGGACAGGGGAGACCCAGTACTTC	CASSTGTGETQYF
TRBD2	TRBV6-2/TRBV6-3	TRBJ2-3	few	TGTGCCAGCAGTTACCGGGCGGGGGGTCTCGGCCCCACAGATACGCAGTATTTT	CASSYRAGGLGPTDTQYF
-	TRBV2	TRBJ1-5	-	TGTGCCAGCCAAGGTAGCACCTACAATCAGCCCCAGCATTTT	CASQGSTYNQPQHF
TRBD2	TRBV30	TRBJ2-5	-	TGTGCCTGGAGTGTACTTGGGGGAGGGCTAGAGACCCAGTACTTC	CAWSVLGGGLETQYF
-	TRBV9	TRBJ1-1	-	TGTGCCAGCAAAAGAGAGGTTTCTGGGAACACTGAAGCTTTCTTT	CASKREVSGNTEAFF
-	TRBV19	TRBJ1-5	-	TGTGCCAGTAGTACTCGACTTCAGCCCCAGCATTTT	CASSTRLQPQHF
TRBD1	TRBV27	TRBJ2-5	-	TGTGCCAGCAGTTTGAACAGGGGAGCAGAGACCCAGTACTTC	CASSLNRGAETQYF
-	TRBV2	TRBJ1-1	-	TGTGCCAGCAGTGGGCAGGGATCAAACACTGAAGCTTTCTTT	CASSGQGSNTEAFF
TRBD1	TRBV11-2	TRBJ2-1	-	TGTGCCAGCAGCACACGACAGGGGGCTTACAATGAGCAGTTCTTC	CASSTRQGAYNEQFF
-	TRBV15	TRBJ1-5	-	TGTGCCACCAGCAGAGACCCAGGATCCAATCAGCCCCAGCATTTT	CATSRDPGSNQPQHF
TRBD2	TRBV11-2	TRBJ2-7	-	TGTGCCAGCAGCTCGGTAGGGGACGGGGGGTCCTACGAGCAGTACTTC	CASSSVGDGGSYEQYF
-	TRBV30	TRBJ1-5	-	TGTGCCTGGAGTATGGGAAACAGGGGCAATCAGCCCCAGCATTTT	CAWSMGNRGNQPQHF
-	TRBV28	TRBJ2-4	once	TGTGCCAGCACCTCCCTCCCCCCCCTTCAGTACTTC	CASTSLPPLQYF
-	TRBV19	TRBJ1-1	large	TGTGCCAGTAGGAAATTGGACACGAACACTGAAGCTTTCTTT	CASRKLDTNTEAFF
-	TRBV3-1/TRBV3-2	TRBJ2-7	-	TGTGCCAGCAGCCCCGTACGAGGTGCCGGCGAGCAGTACTTC	CASSPVRGAGEQYF
TRBD1	TRBV6-5	TRBJ1-4	-	TGTGCCAGCAGTTACCCCGACAGGGCTAATGAAAAACTGTTTTTT	CASSYPDRANEKLFF
-	TRBV6-5	TRBJ1-1	-	TGTGCCAGCAGTTACGATGGGGGGAGGCACACTGAAGCTTTCTTT	CASSYDGGRHTEAFF
TRBD2	TRBV30	TRBJ2-6	-	TGTGCCTGGAGGATTAGCGGGGGTACTGGGGCCAACGTCCTGACTTTC	CAWRISGGTGANVLTF
-	TRBV6-5	TRBJ2-7	-	TGTGCCACTTTGGACTGGGAGCAGTACTTC	CATLDWEQYF
-	TRBV18	TRBJ1-1	-	TGTGCCAGCTCACAACTTTCCAGGGACTTCGGAGCTTTCTTT	CASSQLSRDFGAFF
TRBD1	TRBV5-1	TRBJ1-4	-	TGCGCCAGCAGCTTGGCCGGGACAGGGACTGAAAAACTGTTTTTT	CASSLAGTGTEKLFF
-	TRBV11-3	TRBJ1-4	-	TGTGCCAGCAGTCCGGGACTGTTTAATGAAAAACTGTTTTTT	CASSPGLFNEKLFF
TRBD1	TRBV29-1	TRBJ1-4	-	TGCAGCGTTGCCGTAGGGACAGGGTTTGAAAAACTGTTTTTT	CSVAVGTGFEKLFF
TRBD2	TRBV5-4	TRBJ2-7	-	TGTGCCAGCACCCTTGCGGGGGGCAGGGACGAGCAGTACTTC	CASTLAGGRDEQYF
-	TRBV5-1	TRBJ1-5	once	TGCGCCAGCAGCTTGGGCGGGATGGGTCAGCCCCAGCATTTT	CASSLGGMGQPQHF
-	TRBV19	TRBJ1-1	-	TGTGCCAGTAGTCTCTCCCTGAACACTGAAGCTTTCTTT	CASSLSLNTEAFF
TRBD1	TRBV2	TRBJ1-5	-	TGTGCCAGCGGACGACAGGGGAATAGCAATCAGCCCCAGCATTTT	CASGRQGNSNQPQHF
-	TRBV7-3	TRBJ1-4	few	TGTGCCAGCAGCTTACAGGCTGGGGAAAAACTGTTTTTT	CASSLQAGEKLFF
TRBD1	TRBV5-4	TRBJ2-2	-	TGTGCCAGCAGCCCAAACAGGGGGCCTACCGGGGAGCTGTTTTTT	CASSPNRGPTGELFF
-	TRBV11-2	TRBJ2-1	-	TGTGCCAGCAGCTTAGGAGTGGCAGGCCATGAGCAGTTCTTC	CASSLGVAGHEQFF
TRBD1	TRBV10-3	TRBJ1-2	-	TGTGCCATCAGCCGAGGTCGGGACAGGGATAACTATGGCTACACCTTC	CAISRGRDRDNYGYTF
TRBD2	TRBV7-7	TRBJ2-1	-	TGTGCTAGCAGCCGTGGACTAGCGGGGGGCCATGAGCAGTTCTTC	CASSRGLAGGHEQFF
-	TRBV10-3	TRBJ2-2	-	TGTGCCATCAGTGAGTCCTACAGAAACACCGGGGAGCTGTTTTTT	CAISESYRNTGELFF
TRBD1	TRBV2	TRBJ1-2	-	TGTGCCAGCAAAGCTGGACAGGCGAACTATGGCTACACCTTC	CASKAGQANYGYTF
TRBD1	TRBV9	TRBJ2-5	-	TGTGCCAGCAGCTCAACCGGACAGGGGGAGACCCAGTACTTC	CASSSTGQGETQYF
-	TRBV7-9	TRBJ2-7	-	TGTGCCAGCAGCTTAGGCACCTACTACGAGCAGTACTTC	CASSLGTYYEQYF